This TCR beta chain was identified during a study of radiation and T cells in renal cell carcinoma. Study conclusions and caveats: Top tumor clonotypes rose in blood 2 weeks post-radiation, then contracted.

The time point here: blood 4 weeks post-SBRT, at nephrectomy. Treatment meaning: 15 Gy SBRT to primary tumor, nephrectomy 4 weeks later. Blood was sampled at baseline, 2 weeks and 4 weeks after SBRT. Sequencing was performed with immunoSEQ multiplex PCR; in TCRdb, only in-frame clones are kept and a portion is missing. The data contain more than 120,000 clones, 80% to 90% of them seen just once; the ten biggest clones take up roughly 17%. The CDR3 is 14 amino acids. CDR1 is SGHNT and CDR2 is YENEEA in the germline V gene. V shed 1 base and J shed 4 bases, with 7 bases lying between them. Remarks on this clone: As yet, its antigen is unknown.

The receptor comes from a woman aged 45 to 65 with renal cell carcinoma. The gene calls are TRBV11-3 and TRBJ2-2, with TRBD2 as a possible D gene (6 bases). Sequencing was performed on blood, taken from a patient whose treatment included radiotherapy and nephrectomy. In DNA, the CDR3 is TGTGCCAGCAGCTTAGGGGAGGTCACCGGGGAGCTGTTTTTT. This encodes CASSLGEVTGELFF.